Listed below are T cell receptor beta chains from one sample, sequenced in a study of cytomegalovirus exposure and HLA in healthy donors. Only in-frame clones appear in the TCRdb table, and some are missing; sequencing was by immunoSEQ multiplex PCR. The data contain about 150,000 clones, around 80% of them seen just once; the ten biggest clones take up around 1.4%. Sequencing input: PBMCs. The receptors come from a man aged 18 to 30 in good health and CMV-seronegative. CDR3s include the opening cysteine and the closing phenylalanine or tryptophan. A D gene is named only where the DNA matches it firmly. The size entry is marked missing in some rows and otherwise reads once, few, many or a size class.

D | size | J | V | CDR3 | DNA
TRBD1 | once | TRBJ2-7 | TRBV7-2 | CASSARDRDDEQYF | TGTGCCAGCAGTGCCCGGGACAGGGACGACGAGCAGTACTTC
TRBD1 | - | TRBJ2-4 | TRBV2 | CASSEEWTGKNIQYF | TGTGCCAGCAGTGAGGAGTGGACAGGAAAAAACATTCAGTACTTC
TRBD2 | - | TRBJ2-1 | TRBV4-3 | CASSQYSGGGYNEQFF | TGCGCCAGCAGCCAATACAGCGGGGGAGGTTACAATGAGCAGTTCTTC
TRBD1 | - | TRBJ1-1 | TRBV19 | CASRAGQGGTNTEAFF | TGTGCCAGTAGGGCGGGACAGGGGGGGACGAACACTGAAGCTTTCTTT
- | - | TRBJ2-7 | TRBV19 | CASSISRDYEQYF | TGTGCCAGTAGTATAAGTCGGGACTACGAGCAGTACTTC
TRBD2 | - | TRBJ2-7 | TRBV5-3 | CARSPWAGGPNEQYF | TGTGCCAGAAGCCCGTGGGCGGGAGGGCCAAACGAGCAGTACTTC
TRBD1 | - | TRBJ1-1 | TRBV6-5 | CATTGANKAFF | TGTGCCACCACAGGGGCAAACAAAGCTTTCTTT
TRBD1 | once | TRBJ2-2 | TRBV4-3 | CASSQDRFTGELFF | TGCGCCAGCAGCCAGGACAGGTTTACCGGGGAGCTGTTTTTT
- | few | TRBJ2-7 | TRBV2 | CATTGMDSYEQYF | TGTGCCACCACAGGGATGGACTCCTACGAGCAGTACTTC
- | - | TRBJ1-2 | TRBV2 | CASSETPNYGYTF | TGTGCCAGCAGTGAAACTCCTAACTATGGCTACACCTTC
TRBD2 | - | TRBJ2-5 | TRBV15 | CAIARESTETQYF | TGTGCCATCGCGCGGGAGTCAACGGAGACCCAGTACTTC
- | - | TRBJ2-7 | TRBV28 | CASSLGSRGYEQYF | TGTGCCAGCAGTTTGGGTTCTCGAGGGTACGAGCAGTACTTC
- | - | TRBJ2-7 | TRBV6-5 | CASSPEGGASYEQYF | TGTGCCAGCAGCCCTGAAGGGGGGGCCTCCTACGAGCAGTACTTC
- | - | TRBJ2-5 | TRBV7-2 | CASSQDGNHYRETQYF | TGTGCCAGCAGCCAAGACGGAAACCACTACCGGGAGACCCAGTACTTC
TRBD1 | once | TRBJ2-7 | TRBV6-6 | CAGQGPGGEQYF | TGTGCCGGACAGGGGCCCGGGGGGGAGCAGTACTTC
TRBD1 | few | TRBJ2-6 | TRBV25-1 | CASSARTGRRAGANVLTF | TGTGCCAGCAGTGCCCGGACAGGGCGAAGGGCTGGGGCCAACGTCCTGACTTTC
TRBD2 | - | TRBJ2-2 | TRBV18 | CASSRVQTSGMNTGELFF | TGTGCCAGCTCACGGGTCCAGACTAGCGGGATGAACACCGGGGAGCTGTTTTTT
TRBD2 | - | TRBJ2-7 | TRBV15 | CATSGGTSGGIEQYF | TGTGCCACCAGCGGCGGAACTAGCGGGGGTATCGAGCAGTACTTC
- | - | TRBJ1-5 | TRBV7-9 | CASSLGRNQPQHF | TGTGCCAGCAGCTTAGGGCGCAATCAGCCCCAGCATTTT
- | few | TRBJ2-5 | TRBV6-1 | CASHLLATQYF | TGTGCCAGCCATCTCCTAGCGACCCAGTACTTC
- | - | TRBJ1-6 | TRBV5-6 | CASSSGTGYNSPLHF | TGTGCCAGCAGCTCGGGGACTGGATATAATTCACCCCTCCACTTT
- | - | TRBJ1-1 | TRBV7-2 | CASSHGDRGGNTEAFF | TGTGCCAGCAGCCACGGGGACCGCGGGGGGAACACTGAAGCTTTCTTT
TRBD1 | - | TRBJ2-7 | TRBV5-1 | CASSMLGTGNYEQYF | TGCGCCAGCAGTATGTTGGGGACAGGGAACTACGAGCAGTACTTC
TRBD1 | - | TRBJ1-2 | TRBV10-3 | CAISGGQGGYGYTF | TGTGCCATCAGTGGGGGACAGGGAGGCTATGGCTACACCTTC
- | once | TRBJ2-5 | TRBV20-1 | CSAGRKETQYF | TGCAGTGCGGGCAGAAAAGAGACCCAGTACTTC